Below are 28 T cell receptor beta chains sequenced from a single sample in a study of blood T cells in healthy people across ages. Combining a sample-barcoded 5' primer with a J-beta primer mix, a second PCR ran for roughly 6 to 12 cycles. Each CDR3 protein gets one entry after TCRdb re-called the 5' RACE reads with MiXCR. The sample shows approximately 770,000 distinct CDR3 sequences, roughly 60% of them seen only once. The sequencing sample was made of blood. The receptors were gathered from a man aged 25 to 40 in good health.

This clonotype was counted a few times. In DNA, the CDR3 is TGCAGTGCTAGGTATAGGTTTTACTCTGGGGCCAACGTCCTGACTTTC. It codes for CSARYRFYSGANVLTF. V and J are TRBV20-1 and TRBJ2-6; D unclear. From germline, CDR1 is DFQATT and CDR2 SNEGSKA (reference sequence). This CDR3 is 16 amino acids long. The ends were cut back, 3 bases at V and 0 bases at J, with 12 bases in the middle.

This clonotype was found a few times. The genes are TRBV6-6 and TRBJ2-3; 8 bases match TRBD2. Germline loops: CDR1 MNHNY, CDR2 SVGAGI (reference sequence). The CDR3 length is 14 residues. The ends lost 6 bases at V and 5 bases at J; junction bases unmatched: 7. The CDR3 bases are TGTGCCAGCAGGGAAACTAGCGGCCGAGATACGCAGTATTTT. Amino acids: CASRETSGRDTQYF.

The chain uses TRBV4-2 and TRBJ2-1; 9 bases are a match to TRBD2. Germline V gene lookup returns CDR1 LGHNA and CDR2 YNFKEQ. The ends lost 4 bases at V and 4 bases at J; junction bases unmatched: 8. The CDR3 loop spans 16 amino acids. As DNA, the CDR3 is TGTGCCAGCAGCCCACAAATAGCGGGAGATTACAATGAGCAGTTCTTC. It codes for CASSPQIAGDYNEQFF.

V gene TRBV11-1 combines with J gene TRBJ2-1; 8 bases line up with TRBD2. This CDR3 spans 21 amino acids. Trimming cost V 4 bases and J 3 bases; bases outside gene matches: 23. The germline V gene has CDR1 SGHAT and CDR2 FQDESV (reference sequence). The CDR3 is CASSSTSGAWTSFSSYNEQFF. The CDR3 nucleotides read TGTGCCAGCAGCTCAACTAGCGGAGCCTGGACTAGCTTCTCTAGCTACAATGAGCAGTTCTTC.

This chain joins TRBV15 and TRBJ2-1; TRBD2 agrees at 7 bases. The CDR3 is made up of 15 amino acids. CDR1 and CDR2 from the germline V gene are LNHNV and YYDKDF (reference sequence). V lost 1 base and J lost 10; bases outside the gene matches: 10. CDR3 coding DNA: TGTGCCACCAGCAGAGCCGGGACTACTAGGAGCGAGCAGTTCTTC. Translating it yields CATSRAGTTRSEQFF.

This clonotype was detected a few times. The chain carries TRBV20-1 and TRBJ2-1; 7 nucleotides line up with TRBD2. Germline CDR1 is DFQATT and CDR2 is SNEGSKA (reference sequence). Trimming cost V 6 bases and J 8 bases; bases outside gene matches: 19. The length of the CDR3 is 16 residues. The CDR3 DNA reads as TGCAGTGCCACCGAATTGCGGGACTACCCTGAGGATGAGCAGTTCTTC. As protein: CSATELRDYPEDEQFF.

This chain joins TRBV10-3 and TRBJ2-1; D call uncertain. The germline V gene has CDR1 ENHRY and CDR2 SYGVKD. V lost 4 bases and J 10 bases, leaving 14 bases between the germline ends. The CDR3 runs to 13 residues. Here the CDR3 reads CAISVGQAGEQFF. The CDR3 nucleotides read TGTGCCATCAGTGTTGGTCAAGCCGGGGAGCAGTTCTTC.

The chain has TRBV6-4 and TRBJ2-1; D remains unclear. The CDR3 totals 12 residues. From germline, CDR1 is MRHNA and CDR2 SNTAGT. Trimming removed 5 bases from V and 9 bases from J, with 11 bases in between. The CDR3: CASSPTTGEQFF. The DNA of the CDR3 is TGTGCCAGCAGTCCAACTACGGGTGAGCAGTTCTTC.

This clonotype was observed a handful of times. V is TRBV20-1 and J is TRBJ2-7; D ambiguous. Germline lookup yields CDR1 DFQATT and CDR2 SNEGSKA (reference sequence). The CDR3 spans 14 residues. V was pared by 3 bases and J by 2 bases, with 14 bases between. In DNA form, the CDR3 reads TGCAGTGCTAGTCATGTGGGTAGGGCCTACGAGCAGTACTTC. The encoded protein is CSASHVGRAYEQYF.

The CDR3 is CASRPTGRDDQYF. Here the CDR3 DNA reads TGTGCCAGCAGACCGACAGGGAGGGATGACCAGTACTTC. The V gene is TRBV6-5, the J gene TRBJ2-5, with D perhaps assigned TRBD1 or TRBD2 (7 bases each). V lost 6 bases and J 10 bases, leaving 18 bases between the germline ends. Germline V lookup: CDR1 MNHEY, CDR2 SVGAGI. This CDR3 comprises 13 residues.

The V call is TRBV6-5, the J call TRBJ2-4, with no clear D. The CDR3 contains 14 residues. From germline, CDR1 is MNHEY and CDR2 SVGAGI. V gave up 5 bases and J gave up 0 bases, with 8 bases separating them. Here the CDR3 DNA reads TGTGCCAGCAGTAAGAAGGTAGCCAAAAACATTCAGTACTTC. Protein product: CASSKKVAKNIQYF.

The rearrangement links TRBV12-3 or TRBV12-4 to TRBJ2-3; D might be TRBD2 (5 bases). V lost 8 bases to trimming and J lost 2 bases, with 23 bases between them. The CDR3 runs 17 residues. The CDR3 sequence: CASVHWAGRMTTDTQYF. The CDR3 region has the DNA TGTGCCAGCGTCCATTGGGCGGGCCGTATGACCACAGATACGCAGTATTTT.

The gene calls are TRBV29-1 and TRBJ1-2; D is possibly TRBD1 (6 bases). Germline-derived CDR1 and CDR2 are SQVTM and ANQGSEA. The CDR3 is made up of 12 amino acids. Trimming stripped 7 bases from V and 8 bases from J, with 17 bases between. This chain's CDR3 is CSGRGQGGGYTF. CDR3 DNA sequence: TGCAGCGGCCGGGGGCAAGGGGGAGGCTACACCTTC.

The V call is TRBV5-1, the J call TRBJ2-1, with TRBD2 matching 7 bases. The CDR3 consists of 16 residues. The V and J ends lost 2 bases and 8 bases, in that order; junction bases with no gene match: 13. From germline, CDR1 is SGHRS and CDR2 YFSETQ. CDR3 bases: TGCGCCAGCAGCTTAAAATGGACTCTCGGGGGGTATGAGCAGTTCTTC. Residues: CASSLKWTLGGYEQFF.

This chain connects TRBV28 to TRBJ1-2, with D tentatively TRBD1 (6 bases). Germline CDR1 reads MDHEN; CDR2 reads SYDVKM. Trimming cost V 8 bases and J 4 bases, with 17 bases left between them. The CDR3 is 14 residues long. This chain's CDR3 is CASGDAGGSYGYTF. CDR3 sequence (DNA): TGTGCCAGCGGAGACGCCGGGGGCAGCTATGGCTACACCTTC.

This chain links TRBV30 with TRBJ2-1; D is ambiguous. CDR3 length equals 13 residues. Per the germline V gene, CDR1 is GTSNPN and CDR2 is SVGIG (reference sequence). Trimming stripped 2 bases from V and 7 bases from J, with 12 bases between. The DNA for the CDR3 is TGTGCCTGGAGTATAGGTTTGATAAATGAGCAGTTCTTC. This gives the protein CAWSIGLINEQFF.

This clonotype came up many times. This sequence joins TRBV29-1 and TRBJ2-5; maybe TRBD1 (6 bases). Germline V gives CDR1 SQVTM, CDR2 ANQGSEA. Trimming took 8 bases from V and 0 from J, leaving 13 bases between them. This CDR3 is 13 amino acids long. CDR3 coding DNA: TGCAGCACAGAGGGGGTGTACCAAGAGACCCAGTACTTC. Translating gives CSTEGVYQETQYF.

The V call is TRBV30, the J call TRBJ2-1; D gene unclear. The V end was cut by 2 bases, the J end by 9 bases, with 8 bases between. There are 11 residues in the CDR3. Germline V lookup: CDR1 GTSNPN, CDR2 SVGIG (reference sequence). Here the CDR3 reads CAWSWGSEQFF. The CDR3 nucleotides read TGTGCCTGGAGTTGGGGAAGTGAGCAGTTCTTC.

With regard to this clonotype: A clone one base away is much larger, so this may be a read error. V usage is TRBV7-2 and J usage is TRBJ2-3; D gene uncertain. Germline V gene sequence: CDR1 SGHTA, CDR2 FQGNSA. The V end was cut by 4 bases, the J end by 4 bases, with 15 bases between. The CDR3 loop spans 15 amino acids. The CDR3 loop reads CASSSLGQSADTQYF. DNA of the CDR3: TGTGCCAGCAGCTCACTTGGGCAGAGCGCAGATACGCAGTATTTT.

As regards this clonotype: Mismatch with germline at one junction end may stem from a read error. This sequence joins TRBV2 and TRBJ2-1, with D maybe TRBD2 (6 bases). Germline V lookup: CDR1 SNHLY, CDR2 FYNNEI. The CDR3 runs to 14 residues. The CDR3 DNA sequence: TGTGCTAGCAGTGACCCACTAGCATTGGGTGAGCAGTTCTTC. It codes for CASSDPLALGEQFF.

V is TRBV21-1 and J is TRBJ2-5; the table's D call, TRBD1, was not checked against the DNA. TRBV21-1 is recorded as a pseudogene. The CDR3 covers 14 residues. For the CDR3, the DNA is TGTGCCAGGATGACAGGGACGTACCAAGAGACCCAGTACTTC. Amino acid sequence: CARMTGTYQETQYF.

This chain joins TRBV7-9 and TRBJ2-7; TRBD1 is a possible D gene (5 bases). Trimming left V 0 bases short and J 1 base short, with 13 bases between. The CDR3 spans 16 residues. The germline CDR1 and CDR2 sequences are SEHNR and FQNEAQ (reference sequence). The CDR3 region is CASSLAAGKSSYEQYF. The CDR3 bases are TGTGCCAGCAGCTTAGCTGCAGGGAAGTCTTCCTACGAGCAGTACTTC.

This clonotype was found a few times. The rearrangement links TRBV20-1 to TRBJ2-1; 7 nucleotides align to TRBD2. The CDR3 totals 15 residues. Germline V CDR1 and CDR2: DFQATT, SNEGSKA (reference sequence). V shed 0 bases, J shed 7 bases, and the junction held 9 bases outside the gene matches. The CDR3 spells CSARDGSGKWNEQFF. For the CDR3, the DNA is TGCAGTGCTAGAGATGGGAGCGGGAAATGGAATGAGCAGTTCTTC.

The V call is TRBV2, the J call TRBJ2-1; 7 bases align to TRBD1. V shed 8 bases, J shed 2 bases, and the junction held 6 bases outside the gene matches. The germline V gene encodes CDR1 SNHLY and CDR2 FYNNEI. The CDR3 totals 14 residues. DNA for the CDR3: TGTGCCAGCGACAGGGTGGTGGCCTACAATGAGCAGTTCTTC. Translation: CASDRVVAYNEQFF.

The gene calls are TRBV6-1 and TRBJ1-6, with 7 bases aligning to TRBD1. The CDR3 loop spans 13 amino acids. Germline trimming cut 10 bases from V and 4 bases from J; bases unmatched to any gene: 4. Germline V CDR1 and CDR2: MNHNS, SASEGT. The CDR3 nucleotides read TGTGCCACCGGGGGACAGTATAATTCACCCCTCCACTTT. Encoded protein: CATGGQYNSPLHF.

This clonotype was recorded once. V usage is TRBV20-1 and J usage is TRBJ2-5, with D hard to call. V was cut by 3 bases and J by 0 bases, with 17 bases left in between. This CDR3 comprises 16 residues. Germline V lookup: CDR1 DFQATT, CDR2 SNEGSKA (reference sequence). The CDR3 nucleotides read TGCAGTGCTAGCCCCAAGACATTCCCCTACCAAGAGACCCAGTACTTC. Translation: CSASPKTFPYQETQYF.

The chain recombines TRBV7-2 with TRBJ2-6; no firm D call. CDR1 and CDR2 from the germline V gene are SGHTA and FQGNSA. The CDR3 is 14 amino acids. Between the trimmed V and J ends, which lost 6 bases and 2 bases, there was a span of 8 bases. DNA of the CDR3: TGTGCCAGCAGGCACGGCCCTGGGGCCAACGTCCTGACTTTC. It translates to CASRHGPGANVLTF.

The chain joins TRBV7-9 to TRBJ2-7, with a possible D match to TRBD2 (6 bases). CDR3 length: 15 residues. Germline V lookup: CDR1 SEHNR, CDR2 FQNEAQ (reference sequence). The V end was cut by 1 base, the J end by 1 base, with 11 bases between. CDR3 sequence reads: CASSLGGAQSYEQYF. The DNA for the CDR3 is TGTGCCAGCAGCTTAGGCGGGGCTCAGTCCTACGAGCAGTACTTC.